This T cell receptor (beta chain) was identified during a study of blood T cell repertoires in COVID-19. Overall study context: COVID-19 samples, acute and convalescent, were from the United States, Italy and Spain. T cells, B-cell-depleted T cells, or PBMCs supplied cDNA or gDNA.

As originally analysed: How many nucleated cells were present was estimated from reference gene primer amplification. Clones were read by immunoSEQ multiplex PCR, and TCRdb kept only the in-frame ones, dropping some. That table furnishes V, J and clone size, whereas the DNA furnished D and trimming. The table lists approximately 170,000 clones, about 83% of them singletons, with approximately 7.7% in the top ten. Germline-derived CDR1 and CDR2 are LNHDA and SQIVND (reference sequence). V shed 4 bases, J shed 0 bases, and the junction held 3 bases outside the gene matches. The CDR3 covers 15 residues.

Input material: peripheral blood. The rearrangement joins TRBV19 to TRBJ1-5, with 7 bases matching TRBD1. The receptor's source is a man aged 35 to 55 who had recovered from COVID-19. The CDR3 nucleotides read TGTGCCAGTAGTAGGGACAGCAATAGCAATCAGCCCCAGCATTTT. It codes for CASSRDSNSNQPQHF.